Sequencing of this T cell receptor (beta chain) was carried out in a study of shared clonotypes between healthy human individuals. Study details: The study enrolled two women and three men aged 18 to 49.

Genomic DNA (from each subset) was split evenly across several immunoSEQ plates. Clones were sequenced by immunoSEQ multiplex PCR, and TCRdb holds only the in-frame ones, with some missing. The table records over 850,000 clones, around 82% of them present only once. Germline CDR1 SGHVS, CDR2 FQNEAQ. V was clipped by 5 bases and J by 7 bases, with 9 bases between them. This CDR3 is 11 amino acids long. HIV-negative, healthy adults without recent acute infections or vaccinations were the donors. Input material: memory CD4+ T cells from PBMCs. Subset of the sample: CD45RA-negative fraction. V gene TRBV7-8 combines with J gene TRBJ2-7, with D possibly called TRBD1 or TRBD2 (5 bases each). This sequence was found in a man aged 18 to 29 in good health. Some clones in this sample may be carry-over from other donors' samples. The CDR3 bases are TGTGCCAGCAGCGTTGAGGGGGAGCAGTACTTC. It is translated as CASSVEGEQYF.